This T cell receptor (beta chain) was captured in a study of blood T cell repertoires in COVID-19. Overall study context: COVID-19 samples from acute and convalescent phases originated in the United States, Italy and Spain.

Sequenced by immunoSEQ multiplex PCR; TCRdb stores in-frame clones only, minus some. The repertoire holds around 67,000 clones, with around 88% as singletons. Germline V gives CDR1 LGHDT, CDR2 YNNKEL (reference sequence). This CDR3 is built from 13 residues. Between the trimmed V and J ends, which lost 4 bases and 1 base, there was a span of 7 bases. The TCR was taken from a middle-aged man with active COVID-19. V is TRBV3-1 (or the pseudogene TRBV3-2) and J is TRBJ2-5, with D possibly being TRBD2 (6 bases). Source material: peripheral blood. This chain's CDR3 is CASSRLVQETQYF. The CDR3 coding sequence is TGTGCCAGCAGCCGACTAGTCCAAGAGACCCAGTACTTC.